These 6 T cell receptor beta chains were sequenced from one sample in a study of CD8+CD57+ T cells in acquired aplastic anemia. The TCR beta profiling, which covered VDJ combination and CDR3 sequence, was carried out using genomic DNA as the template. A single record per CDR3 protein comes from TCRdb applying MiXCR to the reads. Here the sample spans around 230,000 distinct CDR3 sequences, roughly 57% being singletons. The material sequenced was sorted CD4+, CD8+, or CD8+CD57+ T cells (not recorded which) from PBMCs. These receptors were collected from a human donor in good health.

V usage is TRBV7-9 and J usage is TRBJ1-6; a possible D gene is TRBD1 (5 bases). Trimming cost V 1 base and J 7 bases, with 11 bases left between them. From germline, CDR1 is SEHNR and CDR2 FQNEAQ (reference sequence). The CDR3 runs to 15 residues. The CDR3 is CASSLGGSWNSPLHF. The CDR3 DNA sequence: TGTGCCAGCAGCTTAGGGGGGTCTTGGAATTCACCCCTCCACTTT.

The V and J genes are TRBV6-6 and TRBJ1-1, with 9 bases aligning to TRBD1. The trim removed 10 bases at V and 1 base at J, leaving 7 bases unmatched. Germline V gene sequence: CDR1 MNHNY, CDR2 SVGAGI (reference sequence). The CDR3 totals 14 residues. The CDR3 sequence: CAIKLDRGNTEAFF. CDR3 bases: TGTGCCATCAAATTGGACAGGGGGAACACTGAAGCTTTCTTT.

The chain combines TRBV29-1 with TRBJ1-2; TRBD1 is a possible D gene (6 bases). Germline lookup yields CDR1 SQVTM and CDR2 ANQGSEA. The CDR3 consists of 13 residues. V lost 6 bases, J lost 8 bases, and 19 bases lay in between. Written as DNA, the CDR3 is TGCAGCGTCCTGCCGGGACAAGGACGGGGCTACACCTTC. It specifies CSVLPGQGRGYTF.

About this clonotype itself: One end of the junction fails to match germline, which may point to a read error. CDR3: CGAWADSYEQYF. The CDR3 DNA follows: TGCGGTGCTTGGGCCGACTCCTACGAGCAGTACTTC. This chain uses TRBV20-1 with TRBJ2-7; D is unclear. Germline values: CDR1 DFQATT, CDR2 SNEGSKA (reference sequence). The CDR3 runs to 12 residues.

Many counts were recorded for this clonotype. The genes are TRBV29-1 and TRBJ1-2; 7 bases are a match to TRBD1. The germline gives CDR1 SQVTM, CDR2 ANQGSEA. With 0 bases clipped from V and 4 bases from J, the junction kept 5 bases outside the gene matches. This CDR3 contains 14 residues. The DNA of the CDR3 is TGCAGCGTTGAAGACCGAGACAGGGCCTATGGCTACACCTTC. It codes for CSVEDRDRAYGYTF.

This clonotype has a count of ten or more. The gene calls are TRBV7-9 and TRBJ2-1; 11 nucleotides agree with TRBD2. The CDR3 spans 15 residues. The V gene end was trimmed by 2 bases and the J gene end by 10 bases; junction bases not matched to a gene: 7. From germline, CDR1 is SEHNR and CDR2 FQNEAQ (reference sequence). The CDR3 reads CASSLSSGGAREQFF. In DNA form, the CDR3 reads TGTGCCAGCAGCTTAAGTAGCGGGGGGGCCCGGGAGCAGTTCTTC.